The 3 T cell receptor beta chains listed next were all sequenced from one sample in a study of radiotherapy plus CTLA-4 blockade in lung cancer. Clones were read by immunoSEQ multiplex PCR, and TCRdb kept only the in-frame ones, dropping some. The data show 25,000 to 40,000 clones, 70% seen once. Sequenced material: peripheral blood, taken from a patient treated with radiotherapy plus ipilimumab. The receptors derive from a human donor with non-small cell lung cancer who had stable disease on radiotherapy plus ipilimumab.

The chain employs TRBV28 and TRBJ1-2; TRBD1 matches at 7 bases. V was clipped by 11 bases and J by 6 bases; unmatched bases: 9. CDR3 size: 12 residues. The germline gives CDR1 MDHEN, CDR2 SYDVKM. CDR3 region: CAGMTGSHGYTF. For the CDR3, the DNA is TGTGCCGGCATGACAGGGAGTCATGGCTACACCTTC.

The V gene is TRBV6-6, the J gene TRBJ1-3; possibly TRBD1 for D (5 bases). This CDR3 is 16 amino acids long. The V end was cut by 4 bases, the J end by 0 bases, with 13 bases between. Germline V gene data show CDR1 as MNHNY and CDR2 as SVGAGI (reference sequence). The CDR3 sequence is CASSSRDQSSGNTIYF. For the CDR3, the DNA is TGTGCCAGCAGTTCCCGGGACCAATCCTCTGGAAACACCATATATTTT.

The CDR3 loop reads CASSSQLRTEAFF. In DNA form, the CDR3 reads TGTGCCAGCAGCTCACAATTAAGGACTGAAGCTTTCTTT. J is TRBJ1-1 and V is TRBV7-3; D ambiguous. This CDR3 is 13 amino acids long. The germline V gene has CDR1 SGHTA and CDR2 FQGTGA. The V and J ends lost 4 bases and 5 bases respectively, with 11 bases between them.